The 8 T cell receptor beta chains below come from one sample, sequenced in a study of beta chain features in type 1 diabetes. Expressed TCRB transcripts were sequenced after all isolated RNA was converted to cDNA. Clones were sequenced by immunoSEQ multiplex PCR, and TCRdb holds only the in-frame ones, with some missing. The table has around 400,000 clones, around 13% seen once. Material: naive CD4+ T cells from blood. The receptors here all came from a man aged 18 to 29 in good health.

The rearrangement joins TRBV28 to TRBJ2-3, with a weak D call TRBD2 (6 bases). The CDR3 is 14 residues long. Germline lookup yields CDR1 MDHEN and CDR2 SYDVKM. V was pared by 5 bases and J by 8 bases, with 17 bases between. For the CDR3, the DNA is TGTGCCAGCAGTCCTTCGCAGCGGGTGTCTACGCAGTATTTT. As protein: CASSPSQRVSTQYF. The full variable domain, in which reference TRBV28 and TRBJ2-3 provide the parts outside the CDR3, is DVKVTQSSRYLVKRTGEKVFLECVQDMDHENMFWYRQDPGLGLRLIYFSYDVKMKEKGDIPEGYSVSREKKERFSLILESASTNQTSMYLCASSPSQRVSTQYFGPGTRLTVL.

The rearrangement uses TRBV7-3 and TRBJ2-5; 7 bases are shared with TRBD1. This CDR3 spans 15 amino acids. The germline gives CDR1 SGHTA, CDR2 FQGTGA. The V segment lost 5 bases and the J segment 2 bases; nucleotides outside the gene matches: 8. Here the CDR3 reads CASSPLGGRQETQYF. For the CDR3, the DNA is TGTGCCAGCAGCCCCTTAGGGGGCCGACAAGAGACCCAGTACTTC.

This clone was detected a few times. The chain has TRBV9 and TRBJ2-3; D not certain. The germline V and J ends were trimmed by 0 bases and 2 bases, with 13 bases remaining between them. The CDR3 loop spans 16 amino acids. CDR1 is SGDLS and CDR2 is YYNGEE in the germline V gene. CDR3 in amino acids: CASSVDSWVNTDTQYF. The CDR3, as DNA: TGTGCCAGCAGCGTAGACAGTTGGGTTAACACAGATACGCAGTATTTT.

This clone was observed a few times. The V gene is TRBV7-2, the J gene TRBJ1-1, with 7 positions matching TRBD1. In germline, CDR1 is SGHTA, CDR2 FQGNSA. Unmatched junction bases numbered 9, after V lost 6 bases and J lost 2 bases. This CDR3 is built from 15 residues. CDR3 sequence: CASRKDRRTNTEAFF. CDR3 sequence (DNA): TGTGCCAGCAGGAAGGACAGGAGAACTAACACTGAAGCTTTCTTT.

This sequence joins TRBV7-2 and TRBJ1-1; tentatively, D is TRBD1 (6 bases). Germline CDR1 is SGHTA and CDR2 is FQGNSA. V was trimmed by 5 bases and J by 1 base, leaving 20 bases between them. This CDR3 spans 17 amino acids. The CDR3 nucleotides are TGTGCCAGCAGCCATCCGCTGGGGGGGCTCGCGAACACTGAAGCTTTCTTT. It translates to CASSHPLGGLANTEAFF.

The rearrangement links TRBV5-4 to TRBJ2-5, with D maybe TRBD2 (6 bases). The CDR3 sequence is 16 residues long. CDR1 is SGHNT, CDR2 YYREEE, per germline (reference sequence). Between the trimmed V and J ends, which lost 4 bases and 2 bases, there was a span of 18 bases. The CDR3 is CASSAPGLTTQETQYF. The DNA for the CDR3 is TGTGCCAGCAGCGCTCCGGGACTCACCACTCAAGAGACCCAGTACTTC.

This chain joins TRBV7-9 and TRBJ1-3, with TRBD1 matching over 8 bases. V lost 4 bases, J lost 4 bases, and 3 bases stayed unmatched. The germline V gene encodes CDR1 SEHNR and CDR2 FQNEAQ (reference sequence). The CDR3 runs to 14 residues. The CDR3 DNA follows: TGTGCCAGCAGCTGGGGACAGGAGGGAAACACCATATATTTT. Amino acids: CASSWGQEGNTIYF.

This clone was observed a handful of times. This chain joins TRBV5-4 and TRBJ2-3, with 7 nucleotides matching TRBD1. V was pared by 6 bases and J by 3 bases, with 1 base of the junction left unmatched. Germline CDR1 and CDR2: SGHNT and YYREEE (reference sequence). The CDR3 totals 12 residues. DNA for the CDR3: TGTGCCAGCACCAGGGGGACAGATACGCAGTATTTT. Its translation is CASTRGTDTQYF.